These T cell receptor beta chains were read from a single sample in a study of human T cells and chemical hapten exposure. MiXCR, run by TCRdb on the RACE reads, gives a single entry per CDR3 protein. The table includes 300,000 to 350,000 distinct CDR3 sequences, around 6.9% detected once. The sequencing here drew on whole blood, taken in connection with sensitization to the hapten diphenylcyclopropenone (DPC). These receptors all come from a young woman with alopecia areata. Some clones in this sample may be carry-over from other donors' samples. Both conserved end residues are part of each CDR3. D genes are given only for firm matches. Clone size is given for some rows only: seen once, a few or many times, or a class if the clone is expanded.

j_call clone_size v_call d_call cdr3_aa cdr3_nt
TRBJ1-2 many TRBV12-3/TRBV12-4 - CASIANYGYTF TGTGCCAGCATTGCTAACTATGGCTACACCTTC
TRBJ1-3 once TRBV2 - CASSARGFGNTIYF TGTGCCAGCAGTGCGCGAGGATTTGGAAACACCATATATTTT
TRBJ1-5 few TRBV21-1 - CASSPGPIGGDYSNQPQHF TGTGCCAGCAGCCCTGGGCCCATCGGAGGGGACTATAGCAATCAGCCCCAGCATTTT
TRBJ2-5 many TRBV5-1 TRBD2 CASSPTGGQETQYF TGCGCCAGCAGCCCAACGGGGGGACAAGAGACCCAGTACTTC
TRBJ1-5 - TRBV28 TRBD1 CASSLLGDRVNQPQHF TGTGCCAGCAGTTTATTGGGGGACAGGGTCAATCAGCCCCAGCATTTT
TRBJ1-5 - TRBV5-5 TRBD1 CASSSGTAFNQPQHF TGTGCCAGCAGCTCCGGGACAGCCTTCAATCAGCCCCAGCATTTT
TRBJ1-1 few TRBV6-5 - CASTQAPQNTEAFF TGTGCCAGCACTCAAGCGCCCCAGAACACTGAAGCTTTCTTT
TRBJ1-2 many TRBV6-4 TRBD1 CASSDGQGGYGYTF TGTGCCAGCAGTGACGGTCAGGGGGGCTATGGCTACACCTTC
TRBJ2-6 many TRBV4-3 - CASSPDGVSSGANVLTF TGCGCCAGCAGCCCCGACGGGGTTAGCTCTGGGGCCAACGTCCTGACTTTC
TRBJ1-6 many TRBV6-2/TRBV6-3 TRBD1 CASSYTRTGKDSPLHF TGTGCCAGCAGTTACACCCGGACAGGGAAGGATTCACCCCTCCACTTT
TRBJ2-5 - TRBV7-2 TRBD2 CASSPTRISAGGFQETQYF TGTGCCAGCAGCCCGACCCGGATCTCTGCGGGGGGCTTCCAAGAGACCCAGTACTTC
TRBJ2-2 - TRBV6-2/TRBV6-3 TRBD2 CASSMGLPNTGELFF TGTGCCAGCAGCATGGGACTACCCAACACCGGGGAGCTGTTTTTT
TRBJ1-5 - TRBV7-2 - CASSWTGQSGQPQHF TGTGCCAGCAGCTGGACGGGACAATCAGGGCAGCCCCAGCATTTT
TRBJ2-2 - TRBV4-3 TRBD1 CASSQGVTGNSGELFF TGCGCCAGCAGCCAAGGTGTGACAGGGAATTCCGGGGAGCTGTTTTTT
TRBJ1-2 - TRBV19 TRBD1 CASSIAGQGPNYGYTF TGTGCCAGTAGTATCGCCGGACAGGGCCCTAACTATGGCTACACCTTC
TRBJ2-3 many TRBV3-1 - CASSQATTSSADTQYF TGTGCCAGCAGCCAAGCCACGACTAGTTCGGCAGATACGCAGTATTTT
TRBJ1-4 few TRBV29-1 TRBD1 CSAKSGTGDEKLFF TGCAGCGCTAAATCCGGGACAGGGGATGAAAAACTGTTTTTT
TRBJ1-1 - TRBV3-1 - CASSQVVGLEAFF TGTGCCAGCAGCCAAGTTGTCGGCCTGGAAGCTTTCTTT